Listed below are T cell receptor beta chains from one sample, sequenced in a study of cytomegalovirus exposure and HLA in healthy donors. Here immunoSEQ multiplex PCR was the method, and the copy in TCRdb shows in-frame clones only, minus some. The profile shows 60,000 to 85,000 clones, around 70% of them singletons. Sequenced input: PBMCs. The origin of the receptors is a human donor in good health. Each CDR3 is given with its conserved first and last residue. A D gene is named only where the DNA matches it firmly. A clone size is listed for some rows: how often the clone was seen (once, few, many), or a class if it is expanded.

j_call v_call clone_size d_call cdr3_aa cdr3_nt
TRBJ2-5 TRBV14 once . CASSQEFPGVKTQYF TGTGCCAGCAGCCAAGAATTTCCCGGTGTAAAGACCCAGTACTTC
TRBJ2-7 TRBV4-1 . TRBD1 CASSKRAGTGEDEQYF TGCGCCAGCAGCAAAAGAGCCGGGACAGGGGAGGACGAGCAGTACTTC
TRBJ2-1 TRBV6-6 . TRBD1 CASSFGQGGNEQFF TGTGCCAGCAGTTTCGGACAGGGCGGGAATGAGCAGTTCTTC
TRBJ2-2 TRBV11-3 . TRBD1 CASSGGTGMGTGELFF TGTGCCAGCAGCGGAGGGACAGGGATGGGCACCGGGGAGCTGTTTTTT
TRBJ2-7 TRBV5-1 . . CASSLQGGAYEQYF TGCGCCAGCAGCTTGCAAGGCGGGGCCTACGAGCAGTACTTC
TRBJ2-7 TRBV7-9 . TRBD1 CASSPRTGQNEQYF TGTGCCAGCAGCCCCCGGACAGGGCAAAACGAGCAGTACTTC
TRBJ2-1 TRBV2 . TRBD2 CASSKGSGGRNEQFF TGTGCCAGCAGCAAGGGGTCGGGAGGGCGGAATGAGCAGTTCTTC
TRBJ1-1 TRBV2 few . CASSAQQDTEAFF TGTGCCAGCAGTGCGCAACAGGACACTGAAGCTTTCTTT
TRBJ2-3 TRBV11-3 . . CASSLDTWQRTDTQYF TGTGCCAGCAGCTTAGACACTTGGCAGAGGACAGATACGCAGTATTTT
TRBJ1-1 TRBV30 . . CAWSPSTGRRTEAFF TGTGCCTGGAGTCCCTCGACGGGGAGAAGAACTGAAGCTTTCTTT
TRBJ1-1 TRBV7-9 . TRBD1 CASSSDRGETEAFF TGTGCCAGCAGCTCCGACAGGGGAGAAACTGAAGCTTTCTTT
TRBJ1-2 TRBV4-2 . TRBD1 CASSQVVGDSINYGYTF TGTGCCAGCAGCCAAGTCGTTGGGGACAGCATTAACTATGGCTACACCTTC
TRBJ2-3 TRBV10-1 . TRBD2 CASTAGGDTDTQYF TGCGCCAGCACAGCGGGAGGGGACACAGATACGCAGTATTTT
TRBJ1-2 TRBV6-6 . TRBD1 CASTHGQANGYTF TGTGCCAGCACTCACGGACAGGCCAATGGCTACACCTTC
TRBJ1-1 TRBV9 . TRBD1 CASSLSGQDTEAFF TGTGCCAGCAGCCTCAGCGGACAGGACACTGAAGCTTTCTTT